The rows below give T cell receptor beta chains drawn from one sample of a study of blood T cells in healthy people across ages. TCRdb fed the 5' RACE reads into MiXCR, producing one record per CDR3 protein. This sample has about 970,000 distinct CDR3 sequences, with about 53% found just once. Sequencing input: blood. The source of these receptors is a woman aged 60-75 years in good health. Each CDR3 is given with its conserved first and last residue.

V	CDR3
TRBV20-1	CRAASDSYEQYF
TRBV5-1	CASSLDLLGDTQYF
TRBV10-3	CAISPTSGSSYEQYF
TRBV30	CAWSPLPTGEITEAFF
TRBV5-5	CASSSIGGDTQYF
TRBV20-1	CSARDRTSVSYNEQYF
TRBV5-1	CASRFDSYEQYF
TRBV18	CASSRVREIYEQYF
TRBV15	CATSRDLLAGGSQFF
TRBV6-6	CASSYGSGLAGTDTQYF
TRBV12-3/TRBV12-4	CASSPGLSRWVSYEQYF
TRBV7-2	CASSLYGLAAVRGNEQFF
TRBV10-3	CAISRGTGSSPLHF
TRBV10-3	CAISEGRVTYEQYF
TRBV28	CASSLIGAPNYEQYF
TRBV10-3	CAICQGMDQPQHF
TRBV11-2	CASSLRVRGEVETQYF
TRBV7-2	CASSSGLAGASEQYF
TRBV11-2	CASSPLTGANQPQHF
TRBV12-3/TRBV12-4	CASSPRQSLEKLFF
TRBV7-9	CASSAGDNYEQYF
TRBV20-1	CSASITGVKNIQYF
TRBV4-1	CASSQVGRLSYEQYF
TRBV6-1	CASTEGARYHEQFF
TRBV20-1	CSALSQETQYF
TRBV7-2	CASSLGPGGNTQYF
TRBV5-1	CASSLEASETQYF
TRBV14	CASSQGGYQEAFF
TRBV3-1	CASMSGGYNEQFF
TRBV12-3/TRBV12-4	CASSPGWTYEQYF
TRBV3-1	CASSVGLAGQGTQYF
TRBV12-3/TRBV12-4	CASSPSWKGQTNYGYTF
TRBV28	CASRGQGDNSPLHF
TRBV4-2	CASSPRLAIRNEQFF
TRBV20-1	CSAPNPRTDLTAMNTEAFF
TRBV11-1	CASSLEASGSSLYNEQFF
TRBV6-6	CASSDGARGTDTQYF
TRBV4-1	CASSQGPGINYGYTF
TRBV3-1	CASSQGPVEGTQYF
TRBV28	CASSFGGERDDEQFF
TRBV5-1	CASSRGDRVHEQYF
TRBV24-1	CATNRDGGNEQFF
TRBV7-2	CASSSNRVGTGELFF
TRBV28	CASSDTGGIETQYF
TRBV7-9	CASSGRSNQPQHF
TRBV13	CASSPGTVREQYF
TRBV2	CASRAGTGTRETQYF
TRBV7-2	CASSLTVSGQGTEQYF
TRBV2	CASKTGDLDGYTF
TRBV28	CASSRTLAGRADTQYF
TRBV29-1	CSVTKARFGTYEQYF
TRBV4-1	CATGVGEADTDTQYF
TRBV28	CASGERYGYTF